What follows are 30 T cell receptor beta chains derived from one specimen sequenced in a study of T cell changes during pregnancy in multiple sclerosis. Assay used: immunoSEQ multiplex PCR; TCRdb lists only in-frame clones, some missing. This sample yields around 62,000 clones, of which roughly 87% are seen a single time; about 2.7% belongs to the top ten. The source material was peripheral blood, sampled in the first trimester of pregnancy. The receptor set was obtained from a female donor with multiple sclerosis, enrolled in a pregnancy study.

The sample holds one count of this clone. The CDR3 reads CASSIVTSTGSGNTIYF. The CDR3 region has the DNA TGTGCCAGTAGTATAGTCACCTCGACAGGCTCTGGAAACACCATATATTTT. V is TRBV19 and J is TRBJ1-3, with D maybe TRBD1 (6 bases). The V and J ends lost 1 base and 0 bases respectively, with 13 bases between them. The CDR3 contains 17 residues. Germline V lookup: CDR1 LNHDA, CDR2 SQIVND (reference sequence).

The chain recombines TRBV5-1 with TRBJ1-2; D may be TRBD1 (6 bases). The CDR3 is 13 amino acids. Looked up from germline, CDR1 is SGHRS and CDR2 is YFSETQ. V was shortened by 1 base and J by 4 bases, with 8 bases between the two germline ends. CDR3 protein: CASSLRTAYGYTF. DNA for the CDR3: TGCGCCAGCAGCTTGAGGACAGCCTATGGCTACACCTTC.

The chain has TRBV11-1 and TRBJ2-1; 10 bases line up with TRBD2. This CDR3 is 15 amino acids long. The ends lost 2 bases at V and 8 bases at J; junction bases unmatched: 6. The V gene's germline CDR1 is SGHAT and CDR2 FQDESV (reference sequence). The CDR3 loop is CASSLRSGRGDEQFF. The CDR3 nucleotides are TGTGCCAGCAGCTTAAGAAGCGGGAGGGGCGATGAGCAGTTCTTC.

V gene TRBV29-1 combines with J gene TRBJ1-5; TRBD1 might be the D (6 bases). V was shortened by 7 bases and J by 3 bases, with 16 bases between the two germline ends. The CDR3 extends over 14 amino acids. Germline CDR1 SQVTM, CDR2 ANQGSEA. This CDR3 reads CSALTGFSNQPQHF. The CDR3 DNA reads as TGCAGCGCTTTAACAGGGTTCTCCAATCAGCCCCAGCATTTT.

The chain joins TRBV27 to TRBJ2-7, with D perhaps matching TRBD1 (6 bases). This CDR3 is 13 amino acids long. The V gene lost 10 bases and the J gene lost 5 bases, with 18 bases spanning the gap. Germline CDR1 and CDR2: MNHEY and SMNVEV (reference sequence). CDR3 in DNA: TGTGCCACCGGGACATTCCTCGGCAACGAGCAGTACTTC. It yields the protein CATGTFLGNEQYF.

This clone was counted only a few times. The CDR3 DNA reads TGCGCCAGCAGCCAAGATGGACAGGGAAATCAGCCCCAGCATTTT. Translating gives CASSQDGQGNQPQHF. This sequence joins TRBV4-3 and TRBJ1-5; 8 positions agree with TRBD1. Germline assignment: CDR1 LGHNA and CDR2 YSLEER. The CDR3 is made up of 15 amino acids. The trim removed 0 bases at V and 4 bases at J, leaving 2 bases unmatched.

The CDR3 nucleotides are TGTGCCAGCAGCCAAGATTCGGTCGCGGGCACAGATACGCAGTATTTT. Translation: CASSQDSVAGTDTQYF. The J gene is TRBJ2-3, the V gene TRBV4-2; D unclear. CDR1 LGHNA and CDR2 YNFKEQ come from the germline V gene. The CDR3 runs 16 residues. The V end lost 0 bases, the J end lost 1 base, and 11 bases lay between the germline ends.

The gene calls are TRBV6-1 and TRBJ2-7; tentatively, D is TRBD1 (6 bases). The V gene lost 2 bases and the J gene lost 2 bases, with 16 bases spanning the gap. Per the germline V gene, CDR1 is MNHNS and CDR2 is SASEGT. CDR3 length equals 16 residues. This CDR3 reads CASSEMPMDSPYEQYF. The CDR3 DNA is TGTGCCAGCAGTGAAATGCCGATGGACAGTCCCTACGAGCAGTACTTC.

This chain joins TRBV6-4 and TRBJ2-1; TRBD2 might be the D (5 bases). V lost 3 bases and J lost 5, with 20 bases in between. Germline CDR1 is MRHNA and CDR2 is SNTAGT. The CDR3 consists of 17 residues. In nucleotides, the CDR3 is TGTGCCAGCAGTGAACCGGACTGCCGGAAAAAGAACAATGAGCAGTTCTTC. It is translated as CASSEPDCRKKNNEQFF.

This sequence joins TRBV6-1 and TRBJ2-5; the D is unclear. The V gene's germline CDR1 is MNHNS and CDR2 SASEGT. Trimming took 2 bases from V and 1 from J, leaving 8 bases between them. This CDR3 spans 14 amino acids. CDR3 nucleotide sequence: TGTGCCAGCAGTGAAACGTCTAGCCAAGAGACCCAGTACTTC. This translates into CASSETSSQETQYF.

This chain joins TRBV5-6 and TRBJ2-7, with 10 nucleotides matching TRBD2. Per germline, CDR1 SGHDT and CDR2 YYEEEE. The CDR3 spans 15 residues. Trimming took 4 bases from V and 3 from J; bases not matched to a gene: 7. This CDR3 reads CASSPWTSGLYEQYF. The CDR3 DNA is TGTGCCAGCAGCCCCTGGACTAGCGGCCTCTACGAGCAGTACTTC.

The V gene is TRBV27, the J gene TRBJ1-5; no clear D gene. In germline, CDR1 is MNHEY, CDR2 SMNVEV (reference sequence). V dropped 6 bases and J dropped 0 bases, with 9 bases sitting between them. This CDR3 is 14 amino acids long. CDR3 amino acids: CASSIGVSNQPQHF. The DNA of the CDR3 is TGTGCCAGCAGCATCGGGGTTAGCAATCAGCCCCAGCATTTT.

The J gene is TRBJ2-2, the V gene TRBV7-9; 9 bases align to TRBD1. Germline CDR1 is SEHNR and CDR2 is FQNEAQ (reference sequence). The V gene end was trimmed by 3 bases and the J gene end by 4 bases; junction bases not matched to a gene: 9. The CDR3 runs 17 residues. The CDR3 sequence: CASSFGLGQGGTGELFF. The CDR3 DNA reads as TGTGCCAGCAGCTTTGGACTGGGACAGGGAGGCACCGGGGAGCTGTTTTTT.

The rearrangement links TRBV10-3 to TRBJ2-7; 7 bases agree with TRBD1. Looked up from germline, CDR1 is ENHRY and CDR2 is SYGVKD. Trimming cost V 5 bases and J 4 bases; bases outside gene matches: 11. The CDR3 loop spans 15 amino acids. For the CDR3, the DNA is TGTGCCATCAGTAGACAGGGAACTGTGAAGTACGAGCAGTACTTC. Translating gives CAISRQGTVKYEQYF.

The chain joins TRBV5-3 to TRBJ2-5, with 9 bases identical to TRBD2. TRBV5-3 is labeled an ORF, and its function is uncertain. With 5 bases clipped from V and 5 bases from J, the junction kept 7 bases outside the gene matches. The CDR3 extends over 14 amino acids. This CDR3 is CARRSAGGQETQYF. The CDR3 DNA sequence: TGTGCCAGAAGGTCGGCGGGGGGGCAGGAGACCCAGTACTTC.

This clone was observed a single time. This sequence joins TRBV18 and TRBJ2-2, with TRBD1 matching over 7 bases. The V gene end was trimmed by 4 bases and the J gene end by 5 bases; junction bases not matched to a gene: 10. The CDR3 length is 16 residues. The germline gives CDR1 KGHSH, CDR2 LQKENI. The chain's CDR3 is CASSLYRDSVTGELFF. The DNA for the CDR3 is TGTGCCAGCTCACTCTACCGGGACAGCGTGACCGGGGAGCTGTTTTTT.

This chain links TRBV7-8 with TRBJ2-1, with D tentatively TRBD1 (7 bases). V lost 0 bases to trimming and J lost 3 bases, with 12 bases between them. CDR3 length equals 16 residues. CDR1 and CDR2 (germline): SGHVS, FQNEAQ. CDR3 in DNA: TGTGCCAGCAGCTTAGCGGAGGGGGCCAGCTACAATGAGCAGTTCTTC. It codes for CASSLAEGASYNEQFF.

Points on this clone: At one end the junction does not follow the germline gene, possibly because of a read error. V is TRBV5-4 and J is TRBJ2-7; the match to TRBD1 covers 8 bases. The CDR3 extends over 12 amino acids. Germline V CDR1 and CDR2: SGHNT, YYREEE (reference sequence). The CDR3 loop is CATVSDRGRPSF. The DNA for the CDR3 is TGTGCCACCGTCTCCGACAGGGGCCGCCCTAGCTTC.

Comments on this clone: The junction does not match germline at one end; this may be a read error. V and J are TRBV7-9 and TRBJ2-7; tentatively, D is TRBD1 (6 bases). The CDR3 consists of 11 residues. Germline loops: CDR1 SEHNR, CDR2 FQNEAQ (reference sequence). In DNA, the CDR3 is TGTGCCAGCAGCTTAGAGGACAGCCACACCTTC. Translating it yields CASSLEDSHTF.

The rearrangement uses TRBV19 and TRBJ1-2; no clear D. This CDR3 has 13 residues. Germline lookup yields CDR1 LNHDA and CDR2 SQIVND (reference sequence). The V gene lost 9 bases and the J gene lost 1 base, with 12 bases spanning the gap. CDR3 residues: CASRLEGNYGYTF. CDR3 coding DNA: TGTGCCAGCCGGCTGGAGGGTAACTATGGCTACACCTTC. Based on the CDR3 plus reference TRBV19 and TRBJ1-2, the full variable domain is DGGITQSPKYLFRKEGQNVTLSCEQNLNHDAMYWYRQDPGQGLRLIYYSQIVNDFQKGDIAEGYSVSREKKESFPLTVTSAQKNPTAFYLCASRLEGNYGYTFGSGTRLTVV.

DNA for the CDR3: TGTGCCAGCAGTTACTCCACAGGGTGGGGGGAGACCCAGTACTTC. Amino acid sequence: CASSYSTGWGETQYF. The chain recombines TRBV6-5 with TRBJ2-5, with a weak D call TRBD1 (6 bases). The germline V and J ends were trimmed by 0 bases and 5 bases, with 13 bases remaining between them. CDR3 length equals 15 residues. Germline CDR1 reads MNHEY; CDR2 reads SVGAGI.

The chain combines TRBV6-6 with TRBJ1-4; 9 bases align to TRBD1. The CDR3 is 14 residues long. The germline CDR1 and CDR2 sequences are MNHNY and SVGAGI (reference sequence). V lost 4 bases, J lost 6 bases, and 3 bases stayed unmatched. The CDR3: CASSWGDRDEKLFF. The DNA for the CDR3 is TGTGCCAGCAGTTGGGGGGACAGGGATGAAAAACTGTTTTTT.

The rearrangement uses TRBV30 and TRBJ2-1; no reliable D call. Germline V CDR1 and CDR2: GTSNPN, SVGIG (reference sequence). The CDR3 contains 11 residues. V lost 4 bases and J lost 5, with 6 bases in between. The CDR3 is CAWNKNNEQFF. CDR3 sequence (DNA): TGTGCCTGGAACAAGAACAATGAGCAGTTCTTC.

This clone was seen just once. J is TRBJ1-3 and V is TRBV30, with a tentative D call TRBD1 (6 bases). V dropped 1 base and J dropped 0 bases, with 10 bases sitting between them. Germline CDR1 reads GTSNPN; CDR2 reads SVGIG (reference sequence). The CDR3 covers 15 residues. CDR3 nucleotide sequence: TGTGCCTGGAGTGACGGACAGCCCTCTGGAAACACCATATATTTT. Its translation is CAWSDGQPSGNTIYF.

This sequence joins TRBV6-1 and TRBJ2-7; TRBD1 is a possible D gene (5 bases). Trimming stripped 6 bases from V and 2 bases from J, with 17 bases between. CDR3 length: 15 residues. Germline V gene data show CDR1 as MNHNS and CDR2 as SASEGT. CDR3: CASSTDRAQPYEQYF. CDR3 bases: TGTGCCAGCAGCACCGACAGAGCCCAACCCTACGAGCAGTACTTC.

The chain couples TRBV14 to TRBJ2-3, with D unresolved. The CDR3 runs to 14 residues. Trimming removed 5 bases from V and 4 bases from J, with 13 bases in between. Looked up from germline, CDR1 is SGHDN and CDR2 is FVKESK. The CDR3 is CASSSSTLPDTQYF. In DNA form, the CDR3 reads TGTGCCAGCAGCTCAAGCACCCTACCAGATACGCAGTATTTT.

This chain connects TRBV7-6 to TRBJ2-5; 7 positions agree with TRBD1. This CDR3 has 17 amino acids. The junction had 16 bases not matched to a gene; V was cut back by 4 bases and J by 5 bases. Germline values: CDR1 SGHVS, CDR2 FNYEAQ. The CDR3 reads CASSSTTVTGRRETQYF. Here the CDR3 DNA reads TGTGCCAGCAGCTCCACTACTGTGACAGGGCGCCGGGAGACCCAGTACTTC.

The chain has TRBV19 and TRBJ1-2; 8 bases match TRBD1. J lost 6 bases, V lost 3 bases, and 6 bases had no gene match. This CDR3 spans 14 amino acids. Per germline, CDR1 LNHDA and CDR2 SQIVND (reference sequence). CDR3 sequence (DNA): TGTGCCAGTAGTATTGGGCAGGGGGCGCATGGCTACACCTTC. Translation: CASSIGQGAHGYTF.

This chain uses TRBV27 with TRBJ1-2; TRBD1 is a possible D gene (5 bases). CDR1 and CDR2 (germline): MNHEY, SMNVEV (reference sequence). There are 13 residues in the CDR3. With 3 bases removed from V and 4 bases from J, the gap between germline ends came to 9 bases. The chain's CDR3 is CASSLGQFYGYTF. DNA of the CDR3: TGTGCCAGCAGTTTGGGGCAGTTCTATGGCTACACCTTC.

The table lists this clone with a count of one. J is TRBJ2-5 and V is TRBV19; 8 nucleotides align to TRBD2. This CDR3 has 16 residues. Looked up from germline, CDR1 is LNHDA and CDR2 is SQIVND (reference sequence). V was clipped by 2 bases and J by 0 bases; unmatched bases: 5. CDR3 nucleotides: TGTGCCAGTAGTATAACTAGCGGAGGGTACCAAGAGACCCAGTACTTC. Protein sequence: CASSITSGGYQETQYF.